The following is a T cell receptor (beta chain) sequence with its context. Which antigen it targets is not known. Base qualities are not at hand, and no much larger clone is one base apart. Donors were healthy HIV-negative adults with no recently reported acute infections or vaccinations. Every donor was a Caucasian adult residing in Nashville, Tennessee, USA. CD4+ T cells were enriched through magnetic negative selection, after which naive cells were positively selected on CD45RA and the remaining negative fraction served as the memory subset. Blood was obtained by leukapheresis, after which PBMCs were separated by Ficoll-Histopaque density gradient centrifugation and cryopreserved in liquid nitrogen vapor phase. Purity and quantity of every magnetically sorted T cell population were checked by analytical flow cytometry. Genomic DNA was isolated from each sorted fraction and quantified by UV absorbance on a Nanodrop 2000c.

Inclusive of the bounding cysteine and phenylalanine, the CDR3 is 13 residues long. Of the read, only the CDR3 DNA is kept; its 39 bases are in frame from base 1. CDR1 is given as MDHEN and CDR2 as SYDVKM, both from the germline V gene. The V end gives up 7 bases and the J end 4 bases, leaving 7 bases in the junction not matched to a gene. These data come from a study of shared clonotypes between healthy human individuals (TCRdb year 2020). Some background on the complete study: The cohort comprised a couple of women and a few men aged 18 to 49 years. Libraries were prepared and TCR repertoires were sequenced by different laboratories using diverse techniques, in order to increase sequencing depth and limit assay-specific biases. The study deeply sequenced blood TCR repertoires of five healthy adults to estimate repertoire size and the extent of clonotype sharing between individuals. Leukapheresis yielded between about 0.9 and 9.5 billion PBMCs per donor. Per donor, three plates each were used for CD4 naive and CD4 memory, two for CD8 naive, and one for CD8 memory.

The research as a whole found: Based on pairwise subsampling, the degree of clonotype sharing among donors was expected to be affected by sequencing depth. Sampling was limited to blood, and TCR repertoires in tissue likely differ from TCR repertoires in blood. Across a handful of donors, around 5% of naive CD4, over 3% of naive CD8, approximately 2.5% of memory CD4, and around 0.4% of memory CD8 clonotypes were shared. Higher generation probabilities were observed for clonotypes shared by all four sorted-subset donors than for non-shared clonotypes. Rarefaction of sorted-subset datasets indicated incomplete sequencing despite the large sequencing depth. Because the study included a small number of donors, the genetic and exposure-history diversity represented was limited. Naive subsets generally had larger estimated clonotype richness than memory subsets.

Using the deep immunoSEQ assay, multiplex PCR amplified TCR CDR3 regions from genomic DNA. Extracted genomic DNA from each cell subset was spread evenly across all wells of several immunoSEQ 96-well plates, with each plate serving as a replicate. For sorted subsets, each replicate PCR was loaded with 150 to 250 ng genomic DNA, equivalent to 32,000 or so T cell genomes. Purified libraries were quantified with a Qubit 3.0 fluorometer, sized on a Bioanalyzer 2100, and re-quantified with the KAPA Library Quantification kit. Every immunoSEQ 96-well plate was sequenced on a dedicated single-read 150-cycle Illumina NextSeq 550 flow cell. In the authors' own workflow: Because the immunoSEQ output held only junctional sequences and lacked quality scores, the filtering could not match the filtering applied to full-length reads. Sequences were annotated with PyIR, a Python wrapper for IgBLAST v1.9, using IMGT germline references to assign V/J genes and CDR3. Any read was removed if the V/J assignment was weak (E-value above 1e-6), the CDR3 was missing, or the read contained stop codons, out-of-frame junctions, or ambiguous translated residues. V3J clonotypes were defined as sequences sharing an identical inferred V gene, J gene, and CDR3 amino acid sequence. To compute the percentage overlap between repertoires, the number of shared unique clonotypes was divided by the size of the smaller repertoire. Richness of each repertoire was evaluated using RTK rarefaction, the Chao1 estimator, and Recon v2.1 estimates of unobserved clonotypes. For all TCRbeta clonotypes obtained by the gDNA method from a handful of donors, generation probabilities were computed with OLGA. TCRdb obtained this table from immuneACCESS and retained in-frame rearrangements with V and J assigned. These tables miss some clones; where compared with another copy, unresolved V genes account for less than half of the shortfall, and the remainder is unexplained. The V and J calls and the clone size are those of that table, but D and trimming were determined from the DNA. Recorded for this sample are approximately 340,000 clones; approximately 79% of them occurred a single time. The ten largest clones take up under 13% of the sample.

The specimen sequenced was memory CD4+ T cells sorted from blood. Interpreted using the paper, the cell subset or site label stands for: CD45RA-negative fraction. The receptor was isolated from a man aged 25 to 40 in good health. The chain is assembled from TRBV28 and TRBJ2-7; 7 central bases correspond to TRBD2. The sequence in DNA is TGTGCCAGCACCCGGGGGGTGGGGTACGAGCAGTACTTC. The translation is CASTRGVGYEQYF.